This entry describes one TCR beta chain. This clone was seen more than once but under ten times. What this receptor recognizes is not known. Gene designations and germline sequences in this entry are those of the mouse. The sequenced fragment ends 4 residues before the CDR3 boundary, so the rest is inferred from the germline J gene. The CDR3, from cysteine to phenylalanine, totals 15 residues. The DNA has 33 bases, all within the CDR3, and is read from base 1. From the germline V gene, CDR1 is NNHDY and CDR2 is SYVADS. The data originate from a study of CD8+ T cells in alopecia areata (dated by TCRdb to 2016 to 2019). Describing the broader study: Female C3H/HeJ recipients, roughly 6-11 weeks old, were grafted with skin from C3H/HeJ donors with spontaneous alopecia (6-12 months old). The study used high-throughput TCRbeta sequencing to examine T cell clonal expansion in alopecia areata, in both the C3H/HeJ mouse model and human patients. Human TCRbeta sequencing covered scalp tissue and sorted CD4+ and CD8+ peripheral blood T cells from patchy and totalis/universalis alopecia areata patients and healthy controls. Scalp clonality was compared among normal scalp (n=4), patchy alopecia areata scalp (n=8), and alopecia totalis/universalis scalp (n=8). RNA came from the PAXgene miRNA kit for fixed scalp, the miRNeasy kit for PBMCs, and the RNeasy kit for mouse skin. TCRbeta CDR3 regions were amplified by immunoSEQ multiplex PCR using 35 Vbeta forward and 13 Jbeta reverse primers. Overall study results and their limits: Shared TCR sequences between patients were less evident than in mice, which may be partly attributable to HLA diversity in the patient population. Compared with normal scalp, lesional scalp, particularly in alopecia totalis/universalis, had higher clonality and more expanded CD8+ clones, which suggests antigenic drive. Scalp TCR repertoire analysis is complicated because resident alphabeta T cells in normal human skin are also sequenced, whereas mouse skin is dominated by gammadelta T cells.

Cells from mouse cutaneous lymph nodes were pooled, stained for CD4, CD8alpha, NKG2D, NKG2ACE and other markers, and then sorted on a BD Influx. The library was built by means of the immunoSEQ multiplex PCR assay. RNA was extracted from all samples and reverse transcribed into cDNA, which served as template for TCR sequencing. SuperScript III was used to make first-strand cDNA, primed with a 2:1 mix of oligo-dT and random hexamers. A synthetic immune receptor repertoire was used to measure amplification bias, and any remaining bias was corrected computationally. Sequencing of the libraries was done on Illumina HiSeq with 60 bp reads that cover the CDR3, reading from J toward V. The paper's processing steps were these. Raw reads were preprocessed to remove errors, and CDR3 was defined by IMGT conventions from the conserved cysteine to phenylalanine. Clonality was calculated as 1 minus Shannon entropy normalized by log2 of the number of productive unique TCRs. Scalp TCRbeta sequences were cross-referenced with sorted blood CD4 and CD8 repertoires so that the CD4 or CD8 identity of scalp clones could be inferred. What TCRdb holds here is the immuneACCESS table cut down to in-frame rearrangements. Part of the clones is not present; checked against another copy, under half of the missing clones reflect an unresolved V gene, and the others are unexplained. V, J and clone size are those of that table, while D and trimming were read from the DNA. Listed for this sample are 200,000 to 300,000 clones, none observed only a single time. Clones ranked in the top ten supply 1.2% of the sample.

The chain uses TRBV13-3 and TRBJ2-1; perhaps TRBD2 is the D gene, with 7 bases matching. Material for sequencing was CD4+ T cells sorted from a lymph node. This clonotype originated in a C3H/HeJ mouse with alopecia areata. In terms of MHC, this strain is H2-k. The CDR3 bases that were read are TGTGCCAGCAGTGATGTCGGGGGGCTTGGGGCT. Translation gives CASSDVGGLGA. Given in full, the CDR3 is CASSDVGGLGAEQFF.